One sample yielded the 2 T cell receptor beta chains listed below, sequenced in a study of technical replicates of blood from a handful of donors. Assay used: immunoSEQ multiplex PCR; TCRdb lists only in-frame clones, some missing. The data show tens of thousands of clones, approximately 91% seen once. The specimen was T cells isolated from PBMCs. The receptors shown here come from a human donor in good health.

This chain joins TRBV28 and TRBJ2-7; 10 bases match TRBD2. Germline V gene lookup returns CDR1 MDHEN and CDR2 SYDVKM. This CDR3 comprises 16 residues. V shed 5 bases, J shed 3 bases, and the junction held 10 bases outside the gene matches. The CDR3 here is CASSQVTSGVIYEQYF. The DNA of the CDR3 is TGTGCCAGCAGTCAAGTCACTAGCGGGGTAATCTACGAGCAGTACTTC. Variable domain in full (rest from reference TRBV28 and TRBJ2-7): DVKVTQSSRYLVKRTGEKVFLECVQDMDHENMFWYRQDPGLGLRLIYFSYDVKMKEKGDIPEGYSVSREKKERFSLILESASTNQTSMYLCASSQVTSGVIYEQYFGPGTRLTVT.

The genes are TRBV5-1 and TRBJ2-7, with 9 bases matching TRBD2. CDR1 and CDR2 (germline): SGHRS, YFSETQ. CDR3 length: 15 amino acids. V lost 2 bases to trimming and J lost 1 base; unmatched junction nucleotides: 4. Written as DNA, the CDR3 is TGCGCCAGCAGCTTATTAGCGGGAGAGTCCTACGAGCAGTACTTC. It is translated as CASSLLAGESYEQYF.